These T cell receptor beta chains were read from a single sample in a study of vaccination effects on CD4 cells after COVID-19. Which antigens these TCRs recognize remains unknown. TCRdb keeps only in-frame clones here, not all; method: immunoSEQ multiplex PCR. The top ten hold roughly 7.7% of the sample, which has some 40,000 clones, about two thirds seen once. Material: CD4+ T cells from PBMCs cultured without peptide, obtained after COVID-19 vaccination. The receptor set was obtained from a human donor who received a COVID-19 vaccine. Both conserved end residues are part of each CDR3. Fields, in order: D gene, V gene, clone size, J gene, CDR3 DNA, CDR3 protein. D genes are given only for firm matches. The size entry is marked missing in some rows and otherwise reads once, few, many or a size class.

D: TRBD1; V: TRBV4-1; size: -; J: TRBJ1-1; DNA: TGCGCCAGCACCCCAAGACATAGGGGGCCGGTGGCTTTCTTT; CDR3: CASTPRHRGPVAFF
D: -; V: TRBV28; size: -; J: TRBJ1-5; DNA: TGTGCCAGCAGTTTATTGACGGGCAGCAATCAGCCCCAGCATTTT; CDR3: CASSLLTGSNQPQHF
D: -; V: TRBV12-5; size: -; J: TRBJ1-2; DNA: TGTGCTAGTGGTTTGGGGCGGGAGGTTTATGGCTACACCTTC; CDR3: CASGLGREVYGYTF
D: TRBD1; V: TRBV6-5; size: -; J: TRBJ1-3; DNA: TGTGCCAGCAGTTCCACAGGGGCTGGAAACACCATATATTTT; CDR3: CASSSTGAGNTIYF
D: TRBD1; V: TRBV30; size: -; J: TRBJ1-6; DNA: TGTGCCTGGAGTCTACAGGGGGCTTCTTCACCCCTCCACTTT; CDR3: CAWSLQGASSPLHF
D: -; V: TRBV6-5; size: -; J: TRBJ1-3; DNA: TGTGCCAGCAGTTACTCGGGCAGGGCTGGAAACACCATATATTTT; CDR3: CASSYSGRAGNTIYF
D: -; V: TRBV6-4; size: -; J: TRBJ2-1; DNA: TGTGCCAGCGGGCAGGGACCCTACAATGAGCAGTTCTTC; CDR3: CASGQGPYNEQFF
D: TRBD1; V: TRBV5-4; size: -; J: TRBJ1-2; DNA: TGTGCCAGCAGCCCACAAGACAGGGGATCTGAGGGCTACACCTTC; CDR3: CASSPQDRGSEGYTF
D: -; V: TRBV7-9; size: -; J: TRBJ1-6; DNA: TGTGCCAGCAGTGTTGAGGGTTTCGGGTCACCCCTCCACTTT; CDR3: CASSVEGFGSPLHF
D: TRBD1; V: TRBV6-6; size: -; J: TRBJ2-1; DNA: TGTGCCAGCACCCCGGGACAGGGAATCTATGAGCAGTTCTTC; CDR3: CASTPGQGIYEQFF
D: -; V: TRBV19; size: -; J: TRBJ2-3; DNA: TGTGCCAGTAGTATGACCGGAGATACGCAGTATTTT; CDR3: CASSMTGDTQYF
D: -; V: TRBV12-3/TRBV12-4; size: -; J: TRBJ2-5; DNA: TGTGCCAGCAGCCCACGCGAGACCCAGTACTTC; CDR3: CASSPRETQYF
D: -; V: TRBV24-1; size: -; J: TRBJ2-5; DNA: TGTGCCACCAGGGGGGGGGCTGGAGAGACCCAGTACTTC; CDR3: CATRGGAGETQYF
D: -; V: TRBV12-5; size: -; J: TRBJ2-7; DNA: TGTGCTAGTGGTTTGGTACTCCGGGGTAACTACGAGCAGTACTTC; CDR3: CASGLVLRGNYEQYF
D: TRBD2; V: TRBV6-2/TRBV6-3; size: once; J: TRBJ2-1; DNA: TGTGCCAGCAGTTACAGGCTAGCGGGGTACAATGAGCAGTTCTTC; CDR3: CASSYRLAGYNEQFF
D: -; V: TRBV2; size: -; J: TRBJ1-5; DNA: TGTGCCAGCAGATACAGTCTGAATCAGCCCCAGCATTTT; CDR3: CASRYSLNQPQHF